This T cell receptor beta chain comes out of a study of identical twins. Study-level results: Donors were not followed over many years; analysis was cross-sectional. Out-of-frame TCR alpha sharing observed in monozygotic twins exceeded model estimates.

After template switching added a universal primer site, the resulting cDNA carried unique molecular identifiers. TCRdb processed the 5' RACE reads anew with MiXCR; each CDR3 protein has one entry. Of hundreds of thousands of distinct CDR3 sequences detected, around 6% appear once; the ten largest clones hold approximately 1.6%. This clonotype was seen only a few times. Antigen specificity is unknown. This sequence was found in a man between 18 and 29 years old in good health. Sequenced input: naive T cells sorted from blood.

CDR3 nucleotides: TGTGCCAGCAGTTTTTTGGGTTTGGGCGGGGAGCTGTTTTTT. Amino acids: CASSFLGLGGELFF. This chain connects TRBV12-3 or TRBV12-4 to TRBJ2-2, with unresolved D. Deletions cut 3 bases from V and 7 bases from J, with 12 bases between. This CDR3 spans 14 amino acids.